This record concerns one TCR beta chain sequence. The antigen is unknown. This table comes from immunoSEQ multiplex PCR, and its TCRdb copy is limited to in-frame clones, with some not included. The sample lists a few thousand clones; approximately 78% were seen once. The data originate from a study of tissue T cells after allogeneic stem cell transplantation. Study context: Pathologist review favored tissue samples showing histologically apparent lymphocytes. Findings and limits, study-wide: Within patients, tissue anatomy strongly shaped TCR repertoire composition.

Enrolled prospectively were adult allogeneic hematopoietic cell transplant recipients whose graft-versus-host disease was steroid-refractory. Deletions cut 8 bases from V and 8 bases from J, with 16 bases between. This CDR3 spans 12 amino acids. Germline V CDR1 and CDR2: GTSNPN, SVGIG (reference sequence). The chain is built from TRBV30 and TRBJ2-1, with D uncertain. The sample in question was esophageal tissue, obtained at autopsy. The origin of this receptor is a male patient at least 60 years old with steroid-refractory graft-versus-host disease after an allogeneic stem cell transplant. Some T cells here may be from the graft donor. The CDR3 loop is CAGRLGFYEQFF. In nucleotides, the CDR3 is TGTGCCGGACGCTTGGGGTTTTATGAGCAGTTCTTC.